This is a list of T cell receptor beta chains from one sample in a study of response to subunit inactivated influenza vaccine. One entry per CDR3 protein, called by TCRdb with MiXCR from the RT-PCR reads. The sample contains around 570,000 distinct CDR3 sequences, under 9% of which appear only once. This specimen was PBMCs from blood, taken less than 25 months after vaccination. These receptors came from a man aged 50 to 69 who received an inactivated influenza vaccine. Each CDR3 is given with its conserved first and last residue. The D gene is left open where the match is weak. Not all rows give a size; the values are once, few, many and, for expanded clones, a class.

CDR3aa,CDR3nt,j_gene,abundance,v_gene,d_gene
CASSLNSPPQPQHF,TGTGCCAGCAGCTTAAATAGCCCCCCTCAGCCCCAGCATTTT,TRBJ1-5,NA,TRBV7-2,NA
CASSSRGSADTQYF,TGCGCCAGCAGCTCCCGGGGATCAGCGGATACGCAGTATTTT,TRBJ2-3,NA,TRBV5-1,NA
CASSLVPTGAGANVLTF,TGTGCCAGCAGCTTAGTCCCTACAGGGGCCGGGGCCAACGTCCTGACTTTC,TRBJ2-6,NA,TRBV7-2,TRBD1
CASSLSSSGGQETQYF,TGTGCCAGCAGCTTATCCTCCAGCGGGGGCCAAGAGACCCAGTACTTC,TRBJ2-5,NA,TRBV7-2,TRBD2
CSARLLAGGNTGELFF,TGCAGTGCTAGACTCCTAGCGGGGGGTAACACCGGGGAGCTGTTTTTT,TRBJ2-2,many,TRBV20-1,TRBD2
CASSEAGALSSYEQYF,TGTGCCAGCAGTGAAGCGGGGGCCCTGAGCTCCTACGAGCAGTACTTC,TRBJ2-7,many,TRBV2,NA
CSAPPNSGTSLYEQYF,TGCAGTGCTCCGCCTAATTCCGGGACTTCGCTCTACGAGCAGTACTTC,TRBJ2-7,NA,TRBV20-1,NA
CASTPGSGNYEQYF,TGCGCCAGCACCCCGGGGAGCGGGAACTACGAGCAGTACTTC,TRBJ2-7,NA,TRBV5-1,TRBD2
CASSPFLISGGAYF,TGTGCCAGCAGCCCCTTTCTTATCAGCGGGGGCGCGTATTTT,TRBJ2-3,few,TRBV12-3/TRBV12-4,TRBD2
CSAGSSYNEQFF,TGCAGCGCAGGTAGCTCCTACAATGAGCAGTTCTTC,TRBJ2-1,many,TRBV29-1,NA
CASSPYTGWGTEAFF,TGTGCCAGCAGCCCCTATACAGGGTGGGGCACTGAAGCTTTCTTT,TRBJ1-1,NA,TRBV7-2,NA
CASSFGTRETQYF,TGTGCCAGCAGCTTTGGGACAAGGGAGACCCAGTACTTC,TRBJ2-5,NA,TRBV7-6,NA
CSVGTEEDYNEQFF,TGCAGCGTGGGGACGGAGGAGGACTACAATGAGCAGTTCTTC,TRBJ2-1,few,TRBV29-1,NA
CASSYFATGGWNTIYF,TGTGCCAGCAGTTACTTTGCGACAGGGGGCTGGAACACCATATATTTT,TRBJ1-3,NA,TRBV6-2/TRBV6-3,TRBD1
CAISRGQNTDTQYF,TGTGCCATCAGTCGCGGACAGAACACAGATACGCAGTATTTT,TRBJ2-3,few,TRBV10-3,NA
CASSQVGRGSTDTQYF,TGCGCCAGCAGCCAAGTGGGCCGGGGATCCACAGATACGCAGTATTTT,TRBJ2-3,NA,TRBV4-1,NA
CASSLAGVAEAETEQFF,TGCGCCAGCAGCTTGGCCGGAGTAGCAGAAGCAGAAACGGAGCAGTTCTTC,TRBJ2-1,few,TRBV5-1,NA
CSAEGLAATDEQFF,TGCAGTGCTGAGGGACTAGCGGCGACGGATGAGCAGTTCTTC,TRBJ2-1,NA,TRBV20-1,TRBD2
CASSFWTGDAQKLFF,TGCGCCAGCAGCTTCTGGACAGGGGACGCCCAAAAACTGTTTTTT,TRBJ1-4,few,TRBV5-1,TRBD1
CASSPAAGGYTEAFF,TGTGCCAGCTCACCCGCCGCAGGGGGCTACACTGAAGCTTTCTTT,TRBJ1-1,many,TRBV18,TRBD1
CASSRGRVRRGSSYEQYF,TGTGCCAGCAGCCGTGGGAGGGTACGACGAGGCAGCTCCTACGAGCAGTACTTC,TRBJ2-7,NA,TRBV6-1,TRBD2
CASRFPGQGTEAFF,TGTGCCAGTAGGTTTCCGGGACAGGGGACTGAAGCTTTCTTT,TRBJ1-1,NA,TRBV19,TRBD1
CASRDRNYGYTF,TGTGCCAGCAGGGACAGGAACTATGGCTACACCTTC,TRBJ1-2,many,TRBV28,TRBD1
CASSYLPTDGSGNTIYF,TGTGCCAGCAGTTACCTGCCCACGGACGGCTCTGGAAACACCATATATTTT,TRBJ1-3,few,TRBV6-5,NA
CSARPRGGETQYF,TGCAGTGCTAGGCCCAGGGGCGGGGAGACCCAGTACTTC,TRBJ2-5,few,TRBV20-1,NA
CASSLRERGEQYF,TGTGCCAGCAGCCTCCGGGAGAGGGGCGAGCAGTACTTC,TRBJ2-7,NA,TRBV7-6,NA
CASSHPGTEAFF,TGTGCCAGCAGTCACCCGGGCACTGAAGCTTTCTTT,TRBJ1-1,few,TRBV28,NA
CASRLDMGEQFF,TGTGCCAGCAGGCTAGATATGGGAGAGCAGTTCTTC,TRBJ2-1,many,TRBV25-1,NA
CSAREGWKGPDNEQFF,TGCAGTGCTAGAGAAGGGTGGAAGGGCCCGGACAATGAGCAGTTCTTC,TRBJ2-1,few,TRBV20-1,NA
CATSGDRGSLGNQPQHF,TGTGCCACCTCTGGCGACAGGGGGTCCTTGGGCAATCAGCCCCAGCATTTT,TRBJ1-5,few,TRBV24-1,TRBD1
CASSQDGRQGDWPEYF,TGCGCCAGCAGCCAAGATGGGAGGCAGGGGGACTGGCCTGAGTACTTC,TRBJ2-5,many,TRBV4-3,NA
CSASSVNEQFF,TGCAGTGCTAGCTCTGTCAATGAGCAGTTCTTC,TRBJ2-1,many,TRBV20-1,NA
CSVDSGANVLTF,TGCAGCGTTGACTCTGGGGCCAACGTCCTGACTTTC,TRBJ2-6,many,TRBV29-1,NA
CASISGPKETQYF,TGTGCCAGCATTTCGGGACCGAAAGAGACCCAGTACTTC,TRBJ2-5,few,TRBV6-2/TRBV6-3,NA
CASSTPGTGTSPLHF,TGTGCCAGCAGCACTCCCGGGACAGGCACCTCACCCCTCCACTTT,TRBJ1-6,many,TRBV5-6,TRBD1
CASSLKGQSGYGYTF,TGTGCCAGCAGTCTAAAGGGCCAGAGCGGCTATGGCTACACCTTC,TRBJ1-2,few,TRBV4-2,NA
CSARPAQGEQYF,TGCAGTGCTAGGCCAGCCCAGGGGGAGCAGTACTTC,TRBJ2-7,many,TRBV20-1,NA
CASSLIGPSPLHF,TGTGCCAGCAGCTTAATCGGACCTTCACCCCTCCACTTT,TRBJ1-6,few,TRBV7-9,NA
CASSNSGGVGLGNTIYF,TGTGCCAGCAGTAACTCAGGGGGCGTAGGCCTTGGAAACACCATATATTTT,TRBJ1-3,few,TRBV6-5,TRBD1
CASRQRPGFPTDTQYF,TGTGCCAGCAGACAACGGCCGGGATTCCCGACAGATACGCAGTATTTT,TRBJ2-3,NA,TRBV12-3/TRBV12-4,NA
CASSYSGRRDLGGEQYF,TGTGCCAGCAGTTACTCGGGTCGACGGGATTTGGGGGGCGAGCAGTACTTC,TRBJ2-7,many,TRBV6-5,NA
CASSLVPGGRAGEQFF,TGTGCCAGCAGTTTAGTCCCTGGCGGGAGGGCCGGTGAGCAGTTCTTC,TRBJ2-1,many,TRBV12-3/TRBV12-4,TRBD2
CSARDRLAGGPKAQYF,TGCAGTGCTAGAGATAGACTAGCGGGGGGACCTAAGGCCCAGTACTTC,TRBJ2-5,NA,TRBV20-1,TRBD2
CASSYSSPGQGRETQYF,TGTGCCAGCAGTTACTCGTCACCGGGACAGGGAAGAGAGACCCAGTACTTC,TRBJ2-5,NA,TRBV6-2/TRBV6-3,TRBD1
CSASNPYSNQPQHF,TGCAGTGCTAGCAATCCGTATAGCAATCAGCCCCAGCATTTT,TRBJ1-5,few,TRBV20-1,NA
CSALAGHQETQYF,TGCAGTGCCCTAGCAGGGCATCAAGAGACCCAGTACTTC,TRBJ2-5,NA,TRBV20-1,NA
CATRDNPYEQYF,TGTGCCACCCGGGATAATCCCTACGAGCAGTACTTC,TRBJ2-7,NA,TRBV2,NA
CASSLDPLLQSGANVLTF,TGTGCCAGCAGCTTAGATCCTCTTTTACAGTCTGGGGCCAACGTCCTGACTTTC,TRBJ2-6,few,TRBV11-2,NA
CASSPPTGAILSGNTIYF,TGTGCCAGCAGCCCACCGACAGGGGCCATTCTCTCTGGAAACACCATATATTTT,TRBJ1-3,NA,TRBV11-3,TRBD1
CSAGQGASNYGYTF,TGCAGTGCTGGACAGGGGGCATCTAACTATGGCTACACCTTC,TRBJ1-2,few,TRBV20-1,TRBD1
CASSSGLEIGEQYF,TGCGCCAGCAGTTCGGGGCTTGAGATCGGCGAGCAGTACTTC,TRBJ2-7,NA,TRBV5-1,NA
CASSLDSPHEQYF,TGTGCCAGCAGCTTGGACAGCCCCCACGAGCAGTACTTC,TRBJ2-7,NA,TRBV7-9,NA
CASSSLRQGRGEQYF,TGTGCCAGCAGCTCCCTAAGACAGGGAAGGGGCGAGCAGTACTTC,TRBJ2-7,few,TRBV11-2,TRBD1
CASSQLEGATNEKLFF,TGCGCCAGCAGCCAACTTGAGGGAGCAACTAATGAAAAACTGTTTTTT,TRBJ1-4,NA,TRBV4-3,NA
CATSDLLVSEQFF,TGTGCCACCAGTGATTTGCTAGTCTCTGAGCAGTTCTTC,TRBJ2-1,NA,TRBV24-1,NA
CASSQRLADYNEQFF,TGTGCCAGCAGCCAAAGACTAGCGGATTACAATGAGCAGTTCTTC,TRBJ2-1,many,TRBV12-3/TRBV12-4,TRBD2
CASSQDDGYSPLHF,TGTGCCAGCAGCCAAGACGACGGATATTCACCCCTCCACTTT,TRBJ1-6,few,TRBV14,NA
CASSYSGSGYNEQFF,TGCGCCAGCAGCTATAGCGGGAGTGGGTACAATGAGCAGTTCTTC,TRBJ2-1,NA,TRBV5-1,TRBD2
CASSFSPGPLQETQYF,TGCGCCAGCAGCTTTTCTCCCGGACCCCTCCAAGAGACCCAGTACTTC,TRBJ2-5,many,TRBV5-1,NA